The present T cell receptor beta chain was sequenced within a study of shared clonotypes between healthy human individuals. Across the whole study: Serving as donors were two women and a few men, whose ages spanned 18 to 49.

TCRdb's copy holds only in-frame clones and misses some; the assay was immunoSEQ multiplex PCR. The table shows some 2,000,000 clones, with about 95% occurring only once. CD45RO-negative cells were positively selected for CCR7, leaving out terminally differentiated effector memory CD45RA+ cells. The CDR3 is made up of 13 amino acids. Between the trimmed V and J ends, which lost 3 bases and 1 base, there was a span of 10 bases. Germline V gene lookup returns CDR1 GTSNPN and CDR2 SVGIG (reference sequence). The TCR was taken from a man aged 18 to 30 in good health. The sample comprised naive CD8+ T cells sorted from blood. This chain connects TRBV30 to TRBJ2-7, with D maybe TRBD2 (6 bases). The CDR3 is CAWRGGLSYEQYF. In DNA, the CDR3 is TGTGCCTGGAGAGGTGGACTATCCTACGAGCAGTACTTC.